The entry below describes one T cell receptor (beta chain). Antigen specificity is unknown. Trimming took 3 bases from V and 4 from J, leaving 16 bases between them. This CDR3 is built from 16 residues. Germline V CDR1 and CDR2: LNHNV, YYDKDF (reference sequence). This sample was taken from a study of blood T cells in healthy people across ages. Broader study findings: It was held that diversity estimates obtained from one million T cells represented underestimates. Age showed a roughly linear inverse relationship with TCR beta diversity per million T cells. Compared with aged donors, long-lived donors showed fewer expanded clones, suggesting selection.

Primers used in a second PCR of roughly 6 to 11 cycles were a sample-barcoded 5' primer and a J-beta primer mix. TCRdb re-called the 5' RACE reads with MiXCR, one entry per CDR3 protein. Here the sample spans 1.5 million to 2 million distinct CDR3 sequences, roughly two fifths being singletons. The receptor's source is a human donor in good health. This sequence joins TRBV15 and TRBJ2-4; weak D call: TRBD1 (6 bases). Sequencing used blood. The CDR3 protein is CATSRGIQGTKNIQYF. CDR3 DNA: TGTGCCACCAGCAGGGGAATACAGGGTACTAAAAACATTCAGTACTTC.